The 30 T cell receptor beta chains given below trace back to one sample, sequenced in a study of identical twins. One entry per CDR3 protein results from TCRdb running MiXCR on the 5' RACE reads. The profile shows over 500,000 distinct CDR3 sequences, roughly a fifth of them singletons. The same data also contributed to another study, on T cells expressing NK-cell markers.

The sequencing input was CD4+ T cells sorted from blood. Receptor source: a young woman in good health.

This chain links TRBV2 with TRBJ2-3; unclear D gene. V was trimmed by 3 bases and J by 7 bases, leaving 2 bases between them. CDR3 size: 10 residues. Per the germline V gene, CDR1 is SNHLY and CDR2 is FYNNEI. CDR3 sequence: CASSDYTQYF. The CDR3 DNA reads TGTGCCAGCAGTGATTATACGCAGTATTTT.

The rearrangement joins TRBV7-8 to TRBJ1-4, with D perhaps matching TRBD1 (5 bases). Trimming removed 9 bases at V and 7 bases at J, with 15 bases between. Germline assignment: CDR1 SGHVS and CDR2 FQNEAQ. The length of the CDR3 is 13 residues. CDR3 nucleotide sequence: TGTGCCAGTGCCCGGGACGCGACTGAAAAACTGTTTTTT. As protein: CASARDATEKLFF.

This clonotype showed up many times. V is TRBV29-1 and J is TRBJ2-1; a weak D match, TRBD1 (5 bases). Germline loops: CDR1 SQVTM, CDR2 ANQGSEA. The CDR3 loop spans 13 amino acids. With 6 bases removed from V and 0 bases from J, the gap between germline ends came to 9 bases. In DNA, the CDR3 is TGCAGCGTCCTCCAGGGCTCCTACAATGAGCAGTTCTTC. This sequence encodes CSVLQGSYNEQFF.

V gene TRBV9 combines with J gene TRBJ2-3; D remains ambiguous. This CDR3 has 11 residues. Trimming pared 7 bases from V and 3 bases from J, leaving 6 bases between. CDR1 and CDR2 (germline): SGDLS, YYNGEE. Here the CDR3 reads CASARTDTQYF. The DNA of the CDR3 is TGTGCCAGCGCGAGGACAGATACGCAGTATTTT.

This chain connects TRBV5-7 to TRBJ2-5; D is perhaps TRBD1 (5 bases). TRBV5-7 is an open reading frame whose function is uncertain. This CDR3 region has 13 residues. Trimming took 5 bases from V and 5 from J, leaving 13 bases between them. The CDR3, as DNA: TGTGCCAGCAGTGACAGTTTAGGGGAGACCCAGTACTTC. Its translation is CASSDSLGETQYF.

With regard to this clonotype: A much larger clone lies one base from this, so it may be a read error. The J gene is TRBJ1-2, the V gene TRBV5-6; D perhaps matches TRBD1 (5 bases). Trimming removed 0 bases from V and 14 bases from J, with 17 bases in between. The CDR3 runs 13 residues. The germline gives CDR1 SGHDT, CDR2 YYEEEE. The CDR3 DNA reads as TGTGCCAGCAGCTTGGGTCAACGGGGCCTGAGGACCTTC. It translates to CASSLGQRGLRTF.

The chain carries TRBV7-9 and TRBJ2-5; possible D gene TRBD2, 5 bases. The CDR3 length is 13 residues. Trimming pared 3 bases from V and 5 bases from J, leaving 10 bases between. The V gene's germline CDR1 is SEHNR and CDR2 FQNEAQ (reference sequence). This chain's CDR3 is CASSFGVRETQYF. CDR3 bases: TGTGCCAGCAGCTTCGGGGTTCGGGAGACCCAGTACTTC.

This chain links TRBV29-1 with TRBJ1-1, with D possibly matching TRBD1 (5 bases). Trimming stripped 4 bases from V and 6 bases from J, with 21 bases between. This CDR3 contains 15 residues. The germline CDR1 and CDR2 sequences are SQVTM and ANQGSEA. The CDR3 DNA reads as TGCAGCGTTGTGGGACCCTCGGGGCTGATCGCTGAAGCTTTCTTT. It encodes CSVVGPSGLIAEAFF.

This clonotype was counted between two and nine times. V is TRBV5-1 and J is TRBJ2-5; D ambiguous. V was clipped by 2 bases and J by 1 base, with 15 bases between them. Germline CDR1 is SGHRS and CDR2 is YFSETQ. The CDR3 extends over 16 amino acids. CDR3 region: CASSFGETLVQETQYF. The CDR3 region has the DNA TGCGCCAGCAGCTTTGGAGAGACCCTCGTCCAAGAGACCCAGTACTTC.

The rearrangement joins TRBV30 to TRBJ2-5; D gene ambiguous. There are 13 residues in the CDR3. Germline CDR1 GTSNPN, CDR2 SVGIG (reference sequence). V was trimmed by 2 bases and J by 5 bases, leaving 12 bases between them. CDR3 nucleotide sequence: TGTGCCTGGAGTCGCGTGAACGGGGAGACCCAGTACTTC. It encodes CAWSRVNGETQYF. The complete variable domain, with remaining parts taken from reference TRBV30 and TRBJ2-5, reads SQTIHQWPATLVQPVGSPLSLECTVEGTSNPNLYWYRQAAGRGLQLLFYSVGIGQISSEVPQNLSASRPQDRQFILSSKKLLLSDSGFYLCAWSRVNGETQYFGPGTRLLVL.

This clonotype came up many times. J is TRBJ2-1 and V is TRBV12-3 or TRBV12-4; tentatively, D is TRBD2 (5 bases). Trimming took off 5 bases at V and 5 bases at J, with 22 bases between the two ends. The CDR3 sequence is 17 residues long. CDR3 DNA sequence: TGTGCCAGCAGTCCACGACGGGGTTGGGGTGCTGACAATGAGCAGTTCTTC. This sequence encodes CASSPRRGWGADNEQFF.

V and J are TRBV9 and TRBJ1-3, with D maybe TRBD1 (6 bases). V shed 3 bases and J shed 8 bases, with 15 bases lying between them. The V gene's germline CDR1 is SGDLS and CDR2 YYNGEE. CDR3 size: 14 residues. The CDR3 here is CASSDPRGADTIYF. CDR3 bases: TGTGCCAGCAGCGACCCGAGGGGGGCGGACACCATATATTTT. The entire variable domain, with the rest obtained from reference TRBV9 and TRBJ1-3, is as follows: DSGVTQTPKHLITATGQRVTLRCSPRSGDLSVYWYQQSLDQGLQFLIQYYNGEERAKGNILERFSAQQFPDLHSELNLSSLELGDSALYFCASSDPRGADTIYFGEGSWLTVV.

In this sample, this clonotype turned up a few times. The chain is built from TRBV20-1 and TRBJ1-2; D is ambiguous. The germline gives CDR1 DFQATT, CDR2 SNEGSKA (reference sequence). The length of the CDR3 is 12 residues. V lost 0 bases and J 4 bases, leaving 6 bases between the germline ends. This chain's CDR3 is CSARDQLYGYTF. The CDR3 nucleotides are TGCAGTGCTAGAGATCAGCTCTATGGCTACACCTTC.

V usage is TRBV7-2 and J usage is TRBJ2-3, with 10 bases identical to TRBD2. The germline gives CDR1 SGHTA, CDR2 FQGNSA. This CDR3 comprises 17 residues. V gave up 1 base and J gave up 6 bases; unmatched junction bases: 10. CDR3 nucleotide sequence: TGTGCCAGCAGCTTAGGGTTAGCGGGAGGATTGGCGGATACGCAGTATTTT. This encodes CASSLGLAGGLADTQYF.

The genes are TRBV30 and TRBJ2-2; unclear D gene. Germline CDR1 reads GTSNPN; CDR2 reads SVGIG (reference sequence). This CDR3 spans 14 amino acids. V gave up 2 bases and J gave up 4 bases, with 11 bases separating them. The CDR3 sequence: CAWSRSPVTGELFF. CDR3 nucleotide sequence: TGTGCCTGGAGTCGGTCCCCTGTCACCGGGGAGCTGTTTTTT.

This clonotype has more than one count but fewer than ten. The chain has TRBV6-5 and TRBJ2-5; TRBD1 agrees at 7 bases. Germline V lookup: CDR1 MNHEY, CDR2 SVGAGI. With 1 base clipped from V and 1 base from J, the junction kept 3 bases outside the gene matches. This CDR3 is built from 15 residues. CDR3 in amino acids: CASSYFGTAQETQYF. CDR3 in DNA: TGTGCCAGCAGTTACTTCGGGACAGCCCAAGAGACCCAGTACTTC.

Concerning this clonotype itself: Sequence at one end of the junction differs from germline and may be a read error. The V and J genes are TRBV18 and TRBJ2-7, with 9 positions matching TRBD1. CDR3 length: 15 residues. CDR1 KGHSH and CDR2 LQKENI come from the germline V gene. The CDR3 DNA reads as TGTGCCAGCTCACCCTACCGGGACAGGGAAATCGCTCGTTTCTTC. It is translated as CASSPYRDREIARFF.

This clonotype was seen more than once but under ten times. The chain recombines TRBV20-1 with TRBJ2-3; 9 nucleotides match TRBD2. Germline lookup yields CDR1 DFQATT and CDR2 SNEGSKA (reference sequence). This CDR3 is built from 15 residues. With 6 bases clipped from V and 1 base from J, the junction kept 8 bases outside the gene matches. The chain's CDR3 is CSAFRAGGGTDTQYF. CDR3 bases: TGCAGTGCCTTCAGAGCGGGAGGAGGCACAGATACGCAGTATTTT.

This clonotype appeared a few times. The CDR3 spells CSASVYEPPRQDTQYF. CDR3 in DNA: TGCAGTGCTAGCGTATATGAGCCCCCCCGGCAAGATACGCAGTATTTT. The J gene is TRBJ2-3, the V gene TRBV20-1; D is uncertain. V was trimmed by 3 bases and J by 5 bases, leaving 21 bases between them. In germline, CDR1 is DFQATT, CDR2 SNEGSKA (reference sequence). The CDR3 runs 16 residues.

V gene TRBV6-2 or TRBV6-3 combines with J gene TRBJ2-3; D gene ambiguous. CDR1 and CDR2 (germline): MNHEY, SVGEGT. The CDR3 extends over 11 amino acids. Trimming cost V 6 bases and J 2 bases, with 3 bases left between them. The CDR3 reads CASRHTDTQYF. The DNA for the CDR3 is TGTGCCAGCAGGCACACAGATACGCAGTATTTT.

This clonotype occurred a few times. This chain links TRBV12-5 with TRBJ2-7; D possibly corresponds to TRBD2 (6 bases). This CDR3 region has 12 residues. Trimming took off 5 bases at V and 9 bases at J, with 14 bases between the two ends. The V gene's germline CDR1 is LGHNT and CDR2 FRNRAP. CDR3 DNA: TGTGCTAGTGGTCTCCGCCGGGGAGGGCAGTACTTC. Translating it yields CASGLRRGGQYF.

This clonotype was detected many times. The chain is built from TRBV15 and TRBJ2-1; TRBD2 might be the D (5 bases). Germline V CDR1 and CDR2: LNHNV, YYDKDF (reference sequence). This CDR3 spans 14 amino acids. Trimming removed 0 bases from V and 7 bases from J, with 10 bases in between. CDR3: CATSRDKRGNEQFF. Written as DNA, the CDR3 is TGTGCCACCAGCAGAGATAAAAGAGGGAATGAGCAGTTCTTC.

This clonotype has a handful of counts. The V and J genes are TRBV20-1 and TRBJ2-2; the D call may be TRBD1 or TRBD2 (5 bases each). The V end was cut by 2 bases, the J end by 5 bases, with 15 bases between. The CDR3 is 15 amino acids. Germline-derived CDR1 and CDR2 are DFQATT and SNEGSKA (reference sequence). The CDR3 sequence is CSARRWGIGTGELFF. The CDR3 bases are TGCAGTGCTAGACGATGGGGGATTGGAACCGGGGAGCTGTTTTTT.

In this sample, this clonotype turned up many times. The chain employs TRBV7-9 and TRBJ2-2, with 12 bases aligning to TRBD2. Germline V gene data show CDR1 as SEHNR and CDR2 as FQNEAQ (reference sequence). This CDR3 comprises 15 residues. Trimming at V came to 5 bases and at J to 6 bases, leaving 4 bases not matched to a gene. CDR3 region: CASSEPSGRAGELFF. The CDR3 DNA sequence: TGTGCCAGCAGCGAACCTAGCGGGAGGGCCGGGGAGCTGTTTTTT.

The rearrangement uses TRBV5-1 and TRBJ2-1; 8 positions match TRBD1. The CDR3 is made up of 17 amino acids. The germline V gene has CDR1 SGHRS and CDR2 YFSETQ. V lost 4 bases and J lost 4; bases outside the gene matches: 13. CDR3 sequence reads: CASSLHPGGIDYNEQFF. CDR3 nucleotide sequence: TGCGCCAGCAGCCTGCACCCAGGGGGCATTGATTACAATGAGCAGTTCTTC.

This clonotype has only a few counts. The rearrangement joins TRBV12-3 or TRBV12-4 to TRBJ2-2; 8 nucleotides match TRBD1. The CDR3 runs 15 residues. The V segment lost 3 bases and the J segment 6 bases; nucleotides outside the gene matches: 6. This chain's CDR3 is CASSFRTGRAGELFF. The CDR3 coding sequence is TGTGCCAGCAGTTTTAGGACAGGGCGTGCCGGGGAGCTGTTTTTT.

This clonotype has just a few counts. The gene calls are TRBV5-1 and TRBJ2-1; 10 bases line up with TRBD1. The CDR3 has 17 residues. Germline CDR1 is SGHRS and CDR2 is YFSETQ. J gave up 4 bases and V 2 bases, and 9 bases lay outside the gene matches. The CDR3 DNA is TGCGCCAGCAGCTTATTTGGGGGACAGGGGACTTACAATGAGCAGTTCTTC. It is translated as CASSLFGGQGTYNEQFF.

The rearrangement uses TRBV6-2 or TRBV6-3 and TRBJ2-5; D is undetermined. The CDR3 has 16 amino acids. Germline CDR1 reads MNHEY; CDR2 reads SVGEGT. V lost 0 bases, J lost 4 bases, and 15 bases lay in between. Here the CDR3 DNA reads TGTGCCAGCAGTTACTCGATGGTTGGGGAAGGAGAGACCCAGTACTTC. It yields the protein CASSYSMVGEGETQYF.

In its sample, this clonotype was seen a few times. The chain carries TRBV19 and TRBJ2-7; 11 bases line up with TRBD1. The V gene end was trimmed by 3 bases and the J gene end by 2 bases; junction bases not matched to a gene: 0. CDR3 length equals 14 residues. Germline CDR1 and CDR2: LNHDA and SQIVND (reference sequence). The CDR3 DNA follows: TGTGCCAGTAGTATGGGACAGGGGGCCTACGAGCAGTACTTC. Protein sequence: CASSMGQGAYEQYF.

The rearrangement links TRBV19 to TRBJ1-2; D might be TRBD1 (6 bases). Trimming stripped 6 bases from V and 5 bases from J, with 16 bases between. Germline V gene data show CDR1 as LNHDA and CDR2 as SQIVND (reference sequence). The CDR3 length is 14 residues. CDR3 region: CASSVIQGWYGYTF. As DNA, the CDR3 is TGTGCCAGTAGCGTCATACAGGGCTGGTATGGCTACACCTTC.